These 5 T cell receptor beta chains originate from one sample sequenced in a study of human T cells and chemical hapten exposure. TCRdb used MiXCR to reprocess the RACE reads, holding one entry per CDR3 protein. Of roughly 38,000 distinct CDR3 sequences listed, less than 9% are singletons. Documented time point: pre-sensitization, week 0. The treatment was: therapeutic diphenylcyclopropenone sensitization with weekly scalp DPC. This sample comprised whole blood, obtained in connection with sensitization to the hapten diphenylcyclopropenone (DPC). Receptors originate from a woman aged 45-65 years with alopecia areata. Some clones in this sample may be carry-over from other donors' samples.

Many counts were recorded for this clonotype. V gene TRBV20-1 combines with J gene TRBJ1-5; D not resolved. Between the trimmed V and J ends, which lost 0 bases and 2 bases, there was a span of 11 bases. The CDR3 spans 15 residues. Germline loops: CDR1 DFQATT, CDR2 SNEGSKA (reference sequence). The CDR3 is CSARDRKGRNQPQHF. The CDR3 nucleotides are TGCAGTGCTAGAGACAGAAAAGGTCGCAATCAGCCCCAGCATTTT.

A word on this clonotype: A much larger clone lies one base from this, so it may be a read error. The V and J genes are TRBV2 and TRBJ2-1; possible D gene TRBD2, 6 bases. The CDR3 covers 15 residues. Trimming stripped 6 bases from V and 6 bases from J, with 18 bases between. Per germline, CDR1 SNHLY and CDR2 FYNNEI. This CDR3 reads CASSQTPLGGNEQFF. The CDR3 DNA reads as TGTGCCAGCAGCCAGACCCCCCTGGGGGGCAATGAGCAGTTCTTC.

This clonotype was observed many times. The chain recombines TRBV7-3 with TRBJ2-1; the D gene is possibly TRBD1 (6 bases). With 4 bases removed from V and 0 bases from J, the gap between germline ends came to 10 bases. Germline V gene sequence: CDR1 SGHTA, CDR2 FQGTGA. The CDR3 consists of 15 residues. The CDR3: CASSSDSYSYNEQFF. The CDR3 DNA sequence: TGTGCCAGCAGCTCGGACAGTTACTCCTACAATGAGCAGTTCTTC.

This clonotype was seen once. The junction and the germline gene differ at one end; a read error may be behind it. V is TRBV5-6 and J is TRBJ2-1; D is perhaps TRBD1 (5 bases). The CDR3 is made up of 12 amino acids. The germline V gene has CDR1 SGHDT and CDR2 YYEEEE. The CDR3 region is CASSQDTNEQLF. The DNA of the CDR3 is TGTGCCAGCAGCCAGGACACGAATGAGCAGCTCTTC.

This clonotype has just a few counts. The chain has TRBV2 and TRBJ1-2; D unresolved. The CDR3 totals 14 residues. The V gene lost 5 bases and the J gene lost 0 bases, with 10 bases spanning the gap. The V gene's germline CDR1 is SNHLY and CDR2 FYNNEI. CDR3 nucleotides: TGTGCCAGCAGTCCTGGTGAAGCTAACTATGGCTACACCTTC. Its protein is CASSPGEANYGYTF.